The sequence of this TCR beta chain was determined in a study of blood T cell repertoires in COVID-19. In the study overall: Samples came from the United States, Italy and Spain, spanning acute and convalescent COVID-19. PBMCs, B-cell-depleted T cells, or T cells provided the cDNA or gDNA that made up the material.

This CDR3 is built from 16 residues. V gave up 3 bases and J gave up 1 base, with 12 bases separating them. CDR1 is KGHSH and CDR2 is LQKENI in the germline V gene. Authors' analysis steps: Amplification of reference gene primers provided the estimated nucleated cell counts. The data were produced by immunoSEQ multiplex PCR, yet TCRdb's version contains in-frame clones alone and is incomplete. That table supplies the V and J calls and clone size; D and trimming were determined from the DNA. This repertoire shows over 200,000 clones, roughly 80% found once; its top ten account for around 5.1%. This clonotype was sampled from a human donor in a cohort sampled during active COVID-19. The chain uses TRBV18 and TRBJ2-2, with D perhaps TRBD2 (7 bases). Sequencing was carried out using peripheral blood. CDR3 in amino acids: CASSPRGAMNTGELFF. In nucleotides, the CDR3 is TGTGCCAGCTCACCCCGGGGGGCAATGAACACCGGGGAGCTGTTTTTT.